Each of the 18 T cell receptor beta chains below was sequenced from the same sample in a study of blood T cell repertoires in COVID-19. TCRdb's copy holds only in-frame clones and misses some; the assay was immunoSEQ multiplex PCR. Of under 300,000 clones listed, 85% to 90% are singletons. Sequencing was done on a sample of PBMCs or T cells enriched from blood (not recorded which). Receptors were obtained from a woman under 30 who had recovered from COVID-19.

The gene calls are TRBV12-5 and TRBJ1-2; D is unresolved. Per the germline V gene, CDR1 is LGHNT and CDR2 is FRNRAP. This CDR3 spans 11 amino acids. V lost 9 bases and J lost 4, with 9 bases in between. The CDR3 here is CASGEAYGYTF. The CDR3 DNA follows: TGTGCTAGCGGGGAGGCCTATGGCTACACCTTC.

This sequence joins TRBV6-6 and TRBJ2-7; 7 bases line up with TRBD2. Trimming removed 10 bases from V and 0 bases from J; junction bases left unmatched: 9. CDR1 and CDR2 from the germline V gene are MNHNY and SVGAGI (reference sequence). The CDR3 runs to 14 residues. The chain's CDR3 is CATNPGGSSYEQYF. For the CDR3, the DNA is TGTGCCACTAACCCGGGGGGTTCCTCCTACGAGCAGTACTTC.

This chain connects TRBV15 to TRBJ2-7; D perhaps matches TRBD2 (6 bases). Trimming stripped 0 bases from V and 4 bases from J, with 7 bases between. The germline gives CDR1 LNHNV, CDR2 YYDKDF (reference sequence). The CDR3 runs to 13 residues. The CDR3 DNA is TGTGCCACCAGCAGAGACGCGGGATACGAGCAGTACTTC. It codes for CATSRDAGYEQYF.

The J gene is TRBJ1-5, the V gene TRBV2, with 9 bases fitting TRBD1. CDR1 and CDR2 (germline): SNHLY, FYNNEI. The trim removed 6 bases at V and 2 bases at J, leaving 5 bases unmatched. The CDR3 covers 15 residues. The DNA of the CDR3 is TGTGCCAGCAGCCGACAGGGGGAGGGCAATCAGCCCCAGCATTTT. Translating gives CASSRQGEGNQPQHF.

This chain joins TRBV2 and TRBJ2-1; 7 nucleotides line up with TRBD1. The CDR3 totals 15 residues. V trimming: 7 bases; J trimming: 2 bases; junction bases outside the gene matches: 8. Germline V CDR1 and CDR2: SNHLY, FYNNEI. CDR3 sequence: CASTSQGVTYNEQFF. In DNA, the CDR3 is TGTGCCAGCACCTCTCAGGGGGTCACCTACAATGAGCAGTTCTTC.

The CDR3 sequence: CASSLSGGGTEAFF. CDR3 DNA sequence: TGTGCCAGCAGCCTGAGCGGGGGTGGGACTGAAGCTTTCTTT. The J gene is TRBJ1-1, the V gene TRBV9, with a possible D match to TRBD1 (5 bases). V was trimmed by 4 bases and J by 5 bases, leaving 15 bases between them. The CDR3 has 14 amino acids. Germline V gene sequence: CDR1 SGDLS, CDR2 YYNGEE.

DNA of the CDR3: TGTGCCAGCTCACCAACAGGGGTGAACACTGAAGCTTTCTTT. This gives the protein CASSPTGVNTEAFF. The V gene is TRBV18, the J gene TRBJ1-1; 7 bases map to TRBD1. Germline CDR1 KGHSH, CDR2 LQKENI. There are 14 residues in the CDR3. V was pared by 2 bases and J by 0 bases, with 0 bases of the junction left unmatched.

The chain uses TRBV13 and TRBJ2-1; D might be TRBD1 (8 bases). The length of the CDR3 is 16 residues. The germline gives CDR1 PRHDT, CDR2 FYEKMQ (reference sequence). V was clipped by 5 bases and J by 8 bases, with 22 bases between them. Here the CDR3 DNA reads TGTGCCAGCAGCGCGACGACAGGGGTGGGGGGGGATGAGCAGTTCTTC. Translation: CASSATTGVGGDEQFF.

This clone came up a few times. The rearrangement joins TRBV28 to TRBJ2-5, with TRBD1 matching over 8 bases. V lost 4 bases and J lost 5; bases outside the gene matches: 9. The CDR3 has 15 residues. CDR1 and CDR2 from the germline V gene are MDHEN and SYDVKM. CDR3 coding DNA: TGTGCCAGCAGTTCGGAAATTGGGGACAGGGAGACCCAGTACTTC. Its protein is CASSSEIGDRETQYF. The entire variable domain, with the rest obtained from reference TRBV28 and TRBJ2-5, is as follows: DVKVTQSSRYLVKRTGEKVFLECVQDMDHENMFWYRQDPGLGLRLIYFSYDVKMKEKGDIPEGYSVSREKKERFSLILESASTNQTSMYLCASSSEIGDRETQYFGPGTRLLVL.

This chain joins TRBV6-5 and TRBJ1-2, with 9 positions matching TRBD1. Germline CDR1 MNHEY, CDR2 SVGAGI. The CDR3 totals 15 residues. V lost 6 bases to trimming and J lost 5 bases; unmatched junction nucleotides: 10. The CDR3 bases are TGTGCCAGCAGCCGGTCGACAGGGGGTGATTATGGCTACACCTTC. Amino acids: CASSRSTGGDYGYTF.

The chain uses TRBV28 and TRBJ1-2; D is possibly TRBD1 (5 bases). Trimming took 5 bases from V and 0 from J, leaving 16 bases between them. Germline V gene lookup returns CDR1 MDHEN and CDR2 SYDVKM. CDR3 length: 16 residues. CDR3: CASSPPWEGPNYGYTF. The CDR3 nucleotides read TGTGCCAGCAGTCCCCCCTGGGAGGGGCCTAACTATGGCTACACCTTC.

The rearrangement uses TRBV19 and TRBJ1-1; 7 nucleotides agree with TRBD1. The CDR3 contains 13 residues. Germline CDR1 and CDR2: LNHDA and SQIVND (reference sequence). The junction had 4 bases not matched to a gene; V was cut back by 9 bases and J by 0 bases. The CDR3 region has the DNA TGTGCCAGCGGTGGGACAGTGAACACTGAAGCTTTCTTT. It specifies CASGGTVNTEAFF.

The J gene is TRBJ2-7, the V gene TRBV5-4; 8 positions match TRBD1. The CDR3 runs 14 residues. Germline V CDR1 and CDR2: SGHNT, YYREEE (reference sequence). Trimming at V came to 4 bases and at J to 3 bases, leaving 6 bases not matched to a gene. CDR3 amino acids: CASSPRTGIYEQYF. The DNA of the CDR3 is TGTGCCAGCAGCCCGAGGACAGGGATCTACGAGCAGTACTTC.

This chain uses TRBV5-6 with TRBJ1-2, with 7 positions matching TRBD1. Trimming at V came to 7 bases and at J to 2 bases, leaving 8 bases not matched to a gene. The CDR3 is made up of 14 amino acids. From germline, CDR1 is SGHDT and CDR2 YYEEEE. CDR3 sequence (DNA): TGTGCCAGCGGTCAGGGACAGCCAAACTATGGCTACACCTTC. Translated, it gives CASGQGQPNYGYTF.

The chain links TRBV12-3 or TRBV12-4 to TRBJ1-2; D gene uncertain. Trimming took 6 bases from V and 1 from J, leaving 9 bases between them. The CDR3 has 13 residues. As DNA, the CDR3 is TGTGCCAGCAGACAAGGGAGTAACTATGGCTACACCTTC. It specifies CASRQGSNYGYTF.

The chain carries TRBV11-3 and TRBJ2-3, with TRBD2 as a possible D gene (5 bases). This CDR3 contains 14 residues. CDR1 is SGHNT, CDR2 YENEEA, per germline. Deletions cut 3 bases from V and 2 bases from J, with 9 bases between. The CDR3 coding sequence is TGTGCCAGCAGCTTGGGAGCGTACACAGATACGCAGTATTTT. This sequence encodes CASSLGAYTDTQYF. Full variable domain (missing parts from reference TRBV11-3 and TRBJ2-3): EAGVVQSPRYKIIEKKQPVAFWCNPISGHNTLYWYLQNLGQGPELLIRYENEEAVDDSQLPKDRFSAERLKGVDSTLKIQPAELGDSAVYLCASSLGAYTDTQYFGPGTRLTVL.

CDR3 protein: CSVESWQNRLAKNIQYF. The CDR3 nucleotides are TGCAGCGTTGAATCATGGCAGAACAGGCTAGCCAAAAACATTCAGTACTTC. The chain uses TRBV29-1 and TRBJ2-4; maybe TRBD1 (5 bases). The V gene's germline CDR1 is SQVTM and CDR2 ANQGSEA. This CDR3 has 17 residues. Trimming pared 2 bases from V and 0 bases from J, leaving 17 bases between.

This rearrangement joins TRBV30 to TRBJ2-6; possible D gene TRBD2, 6 bases. CDR3 size: 14 residues. Trimming stripped 2 bases from V and 5 bases from J, with 10 bases between. The germline CDR1 and CDR2 sequences are GTSNPN and SVGIG (reference sequence). The CDR3 is CAWSYRDWANVLTF. The CDR3 DNA sequence: TGTGCCTGGAGTTACCGGGACTGGGCCAACGTCCTGACTTTC. The variable domain in full, with the rest retrieved from reference TRBV30 and TRBJ2-6, is SQTIHQWPATLVQPVGSPLSLECTVEGTSNPNLYWYRQAAGRGLQLLFYSVGIGQISSEVPQNLSASRPQDRQFILSSKKLLLSDSGFYLCAWSYRDWANVLTFGAGSRLTVL.